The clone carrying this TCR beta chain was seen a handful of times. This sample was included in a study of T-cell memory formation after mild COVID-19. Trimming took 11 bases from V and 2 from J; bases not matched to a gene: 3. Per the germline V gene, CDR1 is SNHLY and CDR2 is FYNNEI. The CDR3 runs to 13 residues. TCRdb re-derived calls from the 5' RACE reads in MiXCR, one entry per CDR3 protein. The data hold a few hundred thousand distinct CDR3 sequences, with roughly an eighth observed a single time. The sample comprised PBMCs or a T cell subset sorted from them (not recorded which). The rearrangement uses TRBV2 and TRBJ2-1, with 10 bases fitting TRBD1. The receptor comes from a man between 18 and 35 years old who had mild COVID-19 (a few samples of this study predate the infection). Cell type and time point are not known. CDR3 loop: CAGGTGAYNEQFF. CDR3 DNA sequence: TGTGCCGGGGGGACAGGGGCCTACAATGAGCAGTTCTTC. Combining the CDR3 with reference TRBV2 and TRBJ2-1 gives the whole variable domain EPEVTQTPSHQVTQMGQEVILRCVPISNHLYFYWYRQILGQKVEFLVSFYNNEISEKSEIFDDQFSVERPDGSNFTLKIRSTKLEDSAMYFCAGGTGAYNEQFFGPGTRLTVL.